This TCR beta chain was retrieved from a study of long-term antiretroviral therapy in people with HIV. On this clone itself: As yet, its antigen is unknown.

Trimming pared 10 bases from V and 0 bases from J, leaving 16 bases between. CDR1 ENHRY and CDR2 SYGVKD come from the germline V gene. CDR3 length equals 15 residues. An immunoSEQ assay, version v3.0, was performed at survey level. Sequencing aimed to cover about 40,000-55,000 T-cell genomes per sample. Sequenced by immunoSEQ multiplex PCR; TCRdb stores in-frame clones only, minus some. The data show about 30,000 clones, roughly 92% seen once. Notes on the study in general: The study collected no data on ART adherence, viral resistance or therapy changes.

At minimum, one pre-ART and two post-ART PBMC samples were obtained from each donor. Every HIV-positive participant received treatment in the United States. The TCR originated in a man between 40 and 49 years old with HIV. Here the sequenced sample was unsorted PBMCs, taken 6.2 years after starting antiretroviral therapy. This chain connects TRBV10-3 to TRBJ1-3, with D unresolved. Here the CDR3 reads CATHQVSNSGNTIYF. The CDR3 DNA is TGTGCCACCCACCAGGTGTCCAACTCTGGAAACACCATATATTTT.